Below, 31 T cell receptor beta chains from the same sample are listed, as sequenced in a study of blood T cell repertoires in COVID-19. Using immunoSEQ multiplex PCR, the repertoire was profiled, and TCRdb retains in-frame clones only, with some absent. Among 200,000 to 250,000 clones listed, approximately 83% were seen once. Sequences were obtained from peripheral blood. Every receptor here comes from a woman aged 25 to 39 who had recovered from COVID-19.

The rearrangement links TRBV5-6 to TRBJ1-2; the match to TRBD1 covers 7 bases. V dropped 0 bases and J dropped 4; count of bases not matched to a gene: 6. The germline V gene has CDR1 SGHDT and CDR2 YYEEEE. CDR3 length equals 15 residues. DNA of the CDR3: TGTGCCAGCAGCTTGGTTGAGACAGGGATCTATGGCTACACCTTC. Translating gives CASSLVETGIYGYTF.

V is TRBV7-9 and J is TRBJ2-2, with D perhaps matching TRBD1 (6 bases). The CDR3 is 17 amino acids. Trimming shortened V by 4 bases and J by 1 base, and 16 bases separated the two germline ends. Germline V gives CDR1 SEHNR, CDR2 FQNEAQ (reference sequence). In DNA, the CDR3 is TGTGCCAGCAGCTCCCGAAGCAAACAGGGGAACACCGGGGAGCTGTTTTTT. Translation: CASSSRSKQGNTGELFF.

The chain uses TRBV19 and TRBJ1-4; no definite D call. The ends were cut back, 3 bases at V and 7 bases at J, with 21 bases in the middle. Germline V lookup: CDR1 LNHDA, CDR2 SQIVND (reference sequence). The CDR3 consists of 17 residues. CDR3 in amino acids: CASSMVNNYAGVEKLFF. The CDR3 nucleotides read TGTGCCAGTAGTATGGTCAACAACTACGCCGGCGTTGAAAAACTGTTTTTT.

This chain connects TRBV29-1 to TRBJ2-1; tentative D call: TRBD1 (6 bases). This CDR3 has 10 residues. Germline V CDR1 and CDR2: SQVTM, ANQGSEA. V lost 4 bases to trimming and J lost 11 bases, with 9 bases between them. The CDR3 DNA reads TGCAGCGTTGGGGGGCTCCAGCAGTTCTTC. Translating it yields CSVGGLQQFF.

The gene calls are TRBV1 and TRBJ2-5; the D segment call TRBD2 is taken from the table without a DNA check. TRBV1 is classified as a pseudogene. CDR3 size: 15 residues. The CDR3 here is CTSSNPTSGDGAQYF. The CDR3, as DNA: TGCACCAGCAGCAACCCGACTAGCGGCGACGGGGCCCAGTACTTC.

This clone was counted a single time. The chain links TRBV4-2 to TRBJ2-1, with 13 bases lining up with TRBD2. Germline values: CDR1 LGHNA, CDR2 YNFKEQ. CDR3 length: 16 residues. Trimming removed 0 bases from V and 8 bases from J; junction bases left unmatched: 4. CDR3 coding DNA: TGTGCCAGCAGCCAAGATCCGACTAGCGGGGGGTATGAGCAGTTCTTC. Amino acids: CASSQDPTSGGYEQFF.

This sequence joins TRBV4-1 and TRBJ1-1; possible D gene TRBD1, 6 bases. Germline values: CDR1 MGHRA, CDR2 YSYEKL. This CDR3 has 15 residues. V lost 0 bases to trimming and J lost 0 bases, with 8 bases between them. The CDR3 is CASSQDQGMNTEAFF. The CDR3 DNA reads TGCGCCAGCAGCCAAGATCAGGGGATGAACACTGAAGCTTTCTTT.

There are a few counts of this clone. The chain recombines TRBV15 with TRBJ2-2, with TRBD1 matching over 9 bases. Unmatched junction bases numbered 5, after V lost 3 bases and J lost 6 bases. Germline V CDR1 and CDR2: LNHNV, YYDKDF (reference sequence). This CDR3 is 15 amino acids long. This CDR3 is CATSSRTGDAGELFF. CDR3 sequence (DNA): TGTGCCACCAGCAGTAGGACAGGGGATGCCGGGGAGCTGTTTTTT.

The chain has TRBV9 and TRBJ1-6; D unresolved. The CDR3 runs to 16 residues. The germline V gene has CDR1 SGDLS and CDR2 YYNGEE. Trimming cost V 0 bases and J 7 bases, with 14 bases left between them. The CDR3 nucleotides are TGTGCCAGCAGCGTAGGACGGGGTCGAGGAAATTCACCCCTCCACTTT. It is translated as CASSVGRGRGNSPLHF.

The chain recombines TRBV7-3 with TRBJ2-6; D is perhaps TRBD1 (6 bases). The length of the CDR3 is 17 residues. V was clipped by 4 bases and J by 4 bases, with 17 bases between them. CDR1 and CDR2 from the germline V gene are SGHTA and FQGTGA. CDR3 DNA sequence: TGTGCCAGCAGCTCCCCGAACAGGGAGTCAGGGGCCAACGTCCTGACTTTC. Translation gives CASSSPNRESGANVLTF.

The genes are TRBV7-2 and TRBJ1-2; maybe TRBD1 (6 bases). The CDR3 spans 13 residues. V gave up 2 bases and J gave up 8 bases, with 12 bases separating them. The V gene's germline CDR1 is SGHTA and CDR2 FQGNSA. The CDR3 DNA sequence: TGTGCCAGCAGCTTACTGACAGGTAGCGGCTACACCTTC. Protein sequence: CASSLLTGSGYTF.

The chain joins TRBV19 to TRBJ2-5; 8 bases line up with TRBD2. From germline, CDR1 is LNHDA and CDR2 SQIVND (reference sequence). The CDR3 consists of 15 residues. J lost 1 base, V lost 6 bases, and 7 bases had no gene match. The CDR3 DNA follows: TGTGCCAGTAGGGCTTCGGGACTAGGCCAAGAGACCCAGTACTTC. Protein product: CASRASGLGQETQYF. Looking up the rest from reference TRBV19 and TRBJ2-5 gives the full variable domain: DGGITQSPKYLFRKEGQNVTLSCEQNLNHDAMYWYRQDPGQGLRLIYYSQIVNDFQKGDIAEGYSVSREKKESFPLTVTSAQKNPTAFYLCASRASGLGQETQYFGPGTRLLVL.

This clone was seen only once. Other DNA variants within this sample encode the same CDR3. The rearrangement joins TRBV7-9 to TRBJ1-2, with 7 bases that match TRBD1. J was trimmed by 4 bases and V by 3 bases; bases with no gene match: 8. The CDR3 is 15 amino acids. CDR1 is SEHNR and CDR2 is FQNEAQ in the germline V gene (reference sequence). CDR3 DNA: TGTGCCAGCAGCTTTACCCAGACAGGGACCTATGGCTACACCTTC. The encoded protein is CASSFTQTGTYGYTF.

V gene TRBV21-1 combines with J gene TRBJ2-7; whether TRBD1, the table's D call, matches the DNA was not checked. TRBV21-1 is listed as a pseudogene. The CDR3 consists of 18 residues. CDR3 in DNA: TGTGCCAGCAGCAGGCTTTGCCGGGACAGGGTGGCCCACTACGAGCAGTACTTC. It yields the protein CASSRLCRDRVAHYEQYF.

The rearrangement links TRBV7-2 to TRBJ1-2, with D tentatively TRBD1 (5 bases). The CDR3 has 15 amino acids. The germline gives CDR1 SGHTA, CDR2 FQGNSA. Trimming took off 5 bases at V and 6 bases at J, with 19 bases between the two ends. The CDR3 nucleotides are TGTGCCAGCAGCCACCGTGGGGGGTGGGGAGATGGCTACACCTTC. Its translation: CASSHRGGWGDGYTF.

V gene TRBV5-1 combines with J gene TRBJ1-6; 8 nucleotides line up with TRBD1. CDR1 and CDR2 from the germline V gene are SGHRS and YFSETQ. J was trimmed by 10 bases and V by 4 bases; bases with no gene match: 10. The CDR3 has 15 residues. The CDR3 nucleotides read TGCGCCAGCAGCCAACGGACAGGGACAGGATCACCCCTCCACTTT. Amino acid sequence: CASSQRTGTGSPLHF. The entire variable domain, with the rest obtained from reference TRBV5-1 and TRBJ1-6, is as follows: KAGVTQTPRYLIKTRGQQVTLSCSPISGHRSVSWYQQTPGQGLQFLFEYFSETQRNKGNFPGRFSGRQFSNSRSEMNVSTLELGDSALYLCASSQRTGTGSPLHFGNGTRLTVT.

This sequence joins TRBV5-1 and TRBJ2-2, with D tentatively TRBD1 (6 bases). Trimming took off 5 bases at V and 1 base at J, with 9 bases between the two ends. The CDR3 extends over 14 amino acids. The germline gives CDR1 SGHRS, CDR2 YFSETQ. This CDR3 is CASRLTGNTGELFF. Written as DNA, the CDR3 is TGCGCCAGCAGACTGACAGGGAACACCGGGGAGCTGTTTTTT.

In its sample, this clone ranks as medium-sized (0.01 to 0.1%). This sequence joins TRBV12-3 or TRBV12-4 and TRBJ1-6, with a possible D match to TRBD1 (6 bases). V was trimmed by 7 bases and J by 5 bases, leaving 9 bases between them. This CDR3 is 13 amino acids long. The CDR3 bases are TGTGCCAGCACGGCAGGGGATAATTCACCCCTCCACTTT. Translation: CASTAGDNSPLHF.

The chain links TRBV10-2 to TRBJ1-2; D gene unclear. Germline V CDR1 and CDR2: WSHSY, SAAADI. CDR3 length: 15 residues. V lost 0 bases and J lost 2, with 10 bases in between. In DNA form, the CDR3 reads TGCGCCAGCAGTGAGTCGATTGCAGAAAACTATGGCTACACCTTC. Protein: CASSESIAENYGYTF.

This chain joins TRBV5-4 and TRBJ2-5, with 9 nucleotides matching TRBD1. Per germline, CDR1 SGHNT and CDR2 YYREEE (reference sequence). The CDR3 extends over 16 amino acids. V dropped 4 bases and J dropped 4; count of bases not matched to a gene: 11. The CDR3 DNA reads as TGTGCCAGCAGCCGAAAGGACAGGGGAGGTGGAGAGACCCAGTACTTC. It specifies CASSRKDRGGGETQYF.

J is TRBJ2-5 and V is TRBV9; D uncertain. The CDR3 consists of 16 residues. Germline CDR1 and CDR2: SGDLS and YYNGEE. V lost 1 base and J 3 bases, leaving 16 bases between the germline ends. CDR3 residues: CASSVIPSTYKETQYF. In nucleotides, the CDR3 is TGTGCCAGCAGCGTAATTCCCTCTACTTATAAAGAGACCCAGTACTTC.

The chain links TRBV27 to TRBJ2-2; possible D gene TRBD2, 7 bases. Trimming stripped 4 bases from V and 4 bases from J, with 16 bases between. Germline assignment: CDR1 MNHEY and CDR2 SMNVEV (reference sequence). This CDR3 spans 16 amino acids. CDR3 region: CASSSGGGEGTGELFF. CDR3 in DNA: TGTGCCAGCAGTTCAGGCGGGGGCGAGGGCACCGGGGAGCTGTTTTTT.

This chain links TRBV4-2 with TRBJ2-2, with a tentative D call TRBD1 (5 bases). V was cut by 8 bases and J by 0 bases, with 13 bases left in between. This CDR3 spans 15 amino acids. Germline-derived CDR1 and CDR2 are LGHNA and YNFKEQ. CDR3 bases: TGTGCCAGCGGACCACAGGCTTCGAACACCGGGGAGCTGTTTTTT. Translated: CASGPQASNTGELFF.

The genes are TRBV13 and TRBJ2-7; TRBD1 agrees at 9 bases. Germline trimming cut 4 bases from V and 6 bases from J; bases unmatched to any gene: 13. Germline-derived CDR1 and CDR2 are PRHDT and FYEKMQ (reference sequence). The CDR3 contains 16 residues. The CDR3 DNA reads as TGTGCCAGCAGCTCGAAGGCGGGACAGGGCACGGGCGAGCAGTACTTC. This sequence encodes CASSSKAGQGTGEQYF.

The chain links TRBV6-4 to TRBJ2-3; 9 nucleotides agree with TRBD1. From germline, CDR1 is MRHNA and CDR2 SNTAGT. The CDR3 sequence is 15 residues long. The J segment lost 0 bases and the V segment lost 3 bases, leaving 1 base of the junction unmatched. The CDR3 spells CASSEGQGSTDTQYF. The CDR3 DNA reads TGTGCCAGCAGTGAGGGACAGGGAAGCACAGATACGCAGTATTTT.

This chain links TRBV9 with TRBJ1-1; no clear D. The CDR3 spans 14 residues. V was clipped by 3 bases and J by 2 bases, with 11 bases between them. CDR1 SGDLS and CDR2 YYNGEE come from the germline V gene. In DNA form, the CDR3 reads TGTGCCAGCAGCGCCGCGGGTGACAACACTGAAGCTTTCTTT. Protein: CASSAAGDNTEAFF.

This chain connects TRBV25-1 to TRBJ1-1; possibly TRBD1 for D (6 bases). The V and J ends lost 2 bases and 8 bases respectively, with 9 bases between them. From germline, CDR1 is MGHDK and CDR2 SYGVNS. The CDR3 is 12 amino acids. In nucleotides, the CDR3 is TGTGCCAGCAGTGAAACCGGACAGGAAGCTTTCTTT. It codes for CASSETGQEAFF.

The chain has TRBV7-3 and TRBJ2-7; D perhaps matches TRBD2 (6 bases). The CDR3 extends over 14 amino acids. Germline-derived CDR1 and CDR2 are SGHTA and FQGTGA. V gave up 1 base and J gave up 1 base, with 8 bases separating them. The CDR3 region is CASSLSAGSYEQYF. In nucleotides, the CDR3 is TGTGCCAGCAGCTTAAGTGCGGGATCCTACGAGCAGTACTTC.

This clone was counted ten times or more. The chain couples TRBV7-9 to TRBJ2-7, with D hard to call. The length of the CDR3 is 15 residues. Germline CDR1 reads SEHNR; CDR2 reads FQNEAQ (reference sequence). V lost 2 bases and J 3 bases, leaving 14 bases between the germline ends. CDR3 loop: CASSLRVVSIYEQYF. The DNA of the CDR3 is TGTGCCAGCAGCTTACGGGTAGTGTCAATCTACGAGCAGTACTTC.

The genes are TRBV4-2 and TRBJ1-5; D is possibly TRBD1 (5 bases). CDR1 LGHNA and CDR2 YNFKEQ come from the germline V gene. Trimming pared 1 base from V and 2 bases from J, leaving 18 bases between. The CDR3 spans 18 residues. CDR3 region: CASSQGTLASDGNQPQHF. The CDR3 coding sequence is TGTGCCAGCAGCCAAGGGACATTGGCCAGCGATGGCAATCAGCCCCAGCATTTT.

The chain has TRBV4-1 and TRBJ2-7; D gene ambiguous. V lost 5 bases, J lost 4 bases, and 15 bases lay in between. CDR1 MGHRA and CDR2 YSYEKL come from the germline V gene. The CDR3 has 14 amino acids. CDR3: CASSAGARRYEQYF. CDR3 DNA: TGCGCCAGCAGCGCCGGCGCTAGAAGATACGAGCAGTACTTC.